Listed below are T cell receptor beta chains from one sample, sequenced in a study of CD8 T cells in ankylosing spondylitis. TCRdb processed the 5' RACE reads anew with MiXCR; each CDR3 protein has one entry. Of approximately 520,000 distinct CDR3 sequences listed, approximately 5.3% were seen once; the top ten hold approximately 4%. What was sequenced was blood, either unsorted or a sorted T cell fraction (not recorded which). The receptors originated from a male donor with ankylosing spondylitis. Both conserved end residues are part of each CDR3. The D gene is left open where the match is weak. Some rows have no size entry. The others give once, few or many, or a class for an expanded clone.

TRBV2	.	TRBJ2-3	.	CASSDPPTDTQYF	TGTGCCAGCAGCGACCCTCCCACAGATACGCAGTATTTT
TRBV27	many	TRBJ2-3	.	CASSLLPRGRTDTQYF	TGTGCCAGCAGTTTACTTCCGCGGGGACGCACAGATACGCAGTATTTT
TRBV5-4	many	TRBJ1-1	.	CASTPGANTEAFF	TGTGCCAGCACCCCTGGGGCGAACACTGAAGCTTTCTTT
TRBV11-2	many	TRBJ1-2	.	CASSLLGRPSDIYGYTF	TGTGCCAGCAGCTTATTAGGTCGACCTTCCGACATCTATGGCTACACCTTC
TRBV7-8	many	TRBJ2-1	TRBD1	CASSQGQVMYNEQFF	TGTGCCAGCAGCCAGGGACAGGTCATGTACAATGAGCAGTTCTTC
TRBV25-1	many	TRBJ1-6	.	CASSEGFSPLHF	TGTGCCAGCAGTGAGGGTTTTTCACCCCTCCACTTT
TRBV6-5	many	TRBJ2-2	TRBD2	CASSYLWREGTGELFF	TGTGCCAGCAGTTACCTTTGGCGGGAGGGCACCGGGGAGCTGTTTTTT
TRBV9	many	TRBJ1-5	.	CASSVGSGVNQPQHF	TGTGCCAGCAGCGTAGGAAGTGGGGTAAATCAGCCCCAGCATTTT
TRBV27	many	TRBJ1-1	.	CASSLAMGWGEMNTEAFF	TGTGCCAGCAGTTTAGCCATGGGGTGGGGGGAAATGAACACTGAAGCTTTCTTT
TRBV5-1	many	TRBJ2-3	.	CASSFGGYYTDTQYF	TGCGCCAGCAGCTTCGGGGGATACTACACAGATACGCAGTATTTT
TRBV5-5	.	TRBJ1-1	TRBD1	CARGPRTGDNTEAFF	TGTGCCAGGGGCCCTCGGACAGGGGACAACACTGAAGCTTTCTTT
TRBV7-2	many	TRBJ1-3	TRBD1	CASSLQGAGGNTIYF	TGTGCCAGCAGCTTACAGGGGGCGGGAGGAAACACCATATATTTT
TRBV12-3/TRBV12-4	many	TRBJ2-7	.	CASSSDGTEQYF	TGTGCCAGCAGCTCGGACGGGACGGAGCAGTACTTC
TRBV5-1	many	TRBJ2-7	.	CASSLAGVRTSYEQYF	TGCGCCAGCAGCTTGGCGGGCGTCAGAACCTCCTACGAGCAGTACTTC
TRBV29-1	many	TRBJ1-2	TRBD1	CSADPGQAYGYTF	TGCAGCGCCGACCCCGGACAGGCCTATGGCTACACCTTC
TRBV19	many	TRBJ1-5	.	CASSSNQGNQPQHF	TGTGCCAGTAGTAGTAATCAGGGAAATCAGCCCCAGCATTTT
TRBV7-9	many	TRBJ1-3	.	CASSFSFTGNTIYF	TGTGCCAGCAGCTTCTCTTTTACGGGAAACACCATATATTTT
TRBV27	many	TRBJ1-1	.	CASSLWGALHTEAFF	TGTGCCAGCAGTTTATGGGGGGCGTTACACACTGAAGCTTTCTTT
TRBV9	many	TRBJ2-3	.	CASSVGREDTQYF	TGTGCCAGCAGCGTTGGTCGAGAGGATACGCAGTATTTT
TRBV7-6	many	TRBJ2-7	TRBD2	CASRLLADPSYEQYF	TGTGCCAGCAGGTTACTAGCGGACCCTTCCTACGAGCAGTACTTC
TRBV5-1	.	TRBJ2-1	TRBD2	CASRLAGNTNNEQFF	TGCGCCAGCAGGCTAGCGGGGAATACCAACAATGAGCAGTTCTTC
TRBV4-2	many	TRBJ1-1	.	CASSPPDDTEAFF	TGTGCCAGCAGCCCCCCAGATGACACTGAAGCTTTCTTT
TRBV20-1	many	TRBJ2-1	.	CSARVFNEQFF	TGCAGTGCTAGAGTCTTCAATGAGCAGTTCTTC
TRBV4-2	many	TRBJ1-1	.	CASSQVSRQNTEAFF	TGTGCCAGCAGCCAAGTCAGCAGGCAGAACACTGAAGCTTTCTTT
TRBV28	many	TRBJ2-3	TRBD2	CASKLAGLADTQYF	TGTGCCAGTAAACTAGCGGGATTGGCAGATACGCAGTATTTT
TRBV5-1	few	TRBJ2-7	TRBD1	CASRQGPAYEQYF	TGCGCCAGCAGACAGGGGCCGGCCTACGAGCAGTACTTC
TRBV5-1	many	TRBJ1-3	.	CASSLDPGSAGNTIYF	TGCGCCAGCAGCTTGGACCCCGGCTCCGCTGGAAACACCATATATTTT
TRBV9	few	TRBJ2-7	.	CASSVEVGAYEQYF	TGTGCCAGCAGCGTAGAGGTAGGGGCCTACGAGCAGTACTTC
TRBV10-3	many	TRBJ2-1	TRBD2	CAISVGQGTSGIYNEQFF	TGTGCCATCAGTGTGGGACAGGGGACTAGCGGGATCTACAATGAGCAGTTCTTC
TRBV2	few	TRBJ2-7	TRBD1	CASSEAGDREITYEQYF	TGTGCCAGCAGTGAAGCGGGGGACAGGGAAATTACCTACGAGCAGTACTTC
TRBV24-1	many	TRBJ2-1	.	CATSDATGKGHNEQFF	TGTGCCACCAGTGACGCCACAGGAAAGGGTCACAATGAGCAGTTCTTC
TRBV10-1	many	TRBJ1-1	.	CASSERGTEAFF	TGCGCCAGCAGTGAGAGGGGGACTGAAGCTTTCTTT
TRBV5-1	many	TRBJ2-2	TRBD1	CASSSPRTGRNTGELFF	TGCGCCAGCAGCTCCCCGAGGACAGGGAGGAACACCGGGGAGCTGTTTTTT
TRBV6-1	many	TRBJ1-1	.	CASSEVQSFGAFF	TGTGCCAGCAGTGAAGTACAATCTTTCGGAGCTTTCTTT
TRBV25-1	many	TRBJ2-7	.	CASRAAAWPYEQYF	TGTGCCAGCAGAGCGGCCGCCTGGCCCTACGAGCAGTACTTC
TRBV7-9	many	TRBJ1-1	TRBD1	CASSLRQGGNTEAFF	TGTGCCAGCAGCTTGCGACAGGGCGGTAACACTGAAGCTTTCTTT
TRBV9	many	TRBJ2-1	TRBD2	CASSVEAGDYNEQFF	TGTGCCAGCAGCGTAGAAGCGGGGGACTACAATGAGCAGTTCTTC
TRBV5-1	.	TRBJ2-7	.	CASSLVREHEQYF	TGCGCCAGCAGCTTGGTTAGGGAGCACGAGCAGTACTTC
TRBV6-2/TRBV6-3	few	TRBJ2-5	.	CATLPWDQETQYF	TGTGCCACCCTGCCTTGGGATCAAGAGACCCAGTACTTC
TRBV19	.	TRBJ2-6	.	CASSMFSGANVLTF	TGTGCCAGTAGTATGTTCTCTGGGGCCAACGTCCTGACTTTC
TRBV29-1	many	TRBJ2-2	.	CSVDRPTGELFF	TGCAGCGTTGACAGACCCACCGGGGAGCTGTTTTTT
TRBV5-1	many	TRBJ2-1	.	CASSLGGASSYNQQFF	TGCGCCAGCAGCTTGGGCGGGGCCAGCTCCTACAATCAGCAGTTCTTC
TRBV20-1	few	TRBJ1-5	.	CCAREFFQGNNQPQHF	TGCTGTGCTAGAGAGTTCTTCCAGGGGAACAATCAGCCCCAGCATTTT
TRBV12-3/TRBV12-4	many	TRBJ1-3	.	CASSLKVWTAFGNTIYF	TGTGCCAGCAGTTTAAAGGTGTGGACAGCCTTCGGAAACACCATATATTTT
TRBV20-1	many	TRBJ2-7	.	CSASPGHNSYEQYF	TGCAGTGCTAGTCCGGGACATAACTCCTACGAGCAGTACTTC
TRBV6-1	many	TRBJ2-1	.	CASSAGRGPSYNEQFF	TGTGCCAGCAGTGCGGGGCGGGGACCCTCCTACAATGAGCAGTTCTTC
TRBV12-3/TRBV12-4	many	TRBJ2-7	.	CASSLNLSYEQYF	TGTGCCAGCAGTTTGAACCTCTCCTACGAGCAGTACTTC
TRBV5-1	many	TRBJ1-2	TRBD1	CASSLQGRDYGYTF	TGCGCCAGCAGCTTACAGGGGCGAGACTATGGCTACACCTTC
TRBV6-2/TRBV6-3	many	TRBJ2-4	.	CASSRDINIQYF	TGTGCCAGCAGTCGGGACATAAACATTCAGTACTTC
TRBV20-1	many	TRBJ1-2	.	CSAVLESYYGYTF	TGCAGTGCGGTCCTCGAAAGTTACTATGGCTACACCTTC
TRBV27	many	TRBJ2-7	.	CASASFGGGDHEQYF	TGTGCCAGCGCCTCCTTTGGGGGAGGCGACCACGAGCAGTACTTC
TRBV20-1	.	TRBJ2-7	.	CSAAEGAVTYEQYF	TGCAGTGCCGCGGAGGGCGCGGTTACCTACGAGCAGTACTTC
TRBV6-2/TRBV6-3	many	TRBJ2-7	TRBD2	CASKPSGRAFYEQYF	TGTGCCAGCAAGCCAAGCGGGAGGGCCTTCTACGAGCAGTACTTC
TRBV6-2/TRBV6-3	many	TRBJ2-7	.	CASSYPPRGRDTYEQYF	TGTGCCAGCAGTTACCCTCCTCGTGGTCGGGATACCTACGAGCAGTACTTC
TRBV4-2	few	TRBJ1-1	.	CASSKREQEGYTEAFF	TGTGCCAGCAGCAAAAGGGAACAGGAGGGGTACACTGAAGCTTTCTTT
TRBV7-2	many	TRBJ2-7	.	CASSSLIVSPLLF	TGTGCCAGCAGCTCCCTTATAGTATCCCCTTTACTCTTC
TRBV18	.	TRBJ2-1	.	CASSPTAGRSSYNEQFF	TGTGCCAGCTCACCAACGGCCGGGCGGAGCTCCTACAATGAGCAGTTCTTC
TRBV4-3	many	TRBJ1-4	.	CASSQGVSGNEKLFF	TGCGCCAGCAGCCAAGGGGTTTCAGGGAATGAAAAACTGTTTTTT
TRBV6-5	many	TRBJ1-2	.	CASRRIGSGYTF	TGTGCCAGCAGACGAATCGGGAGTGGCTACACCTTC